These 9 T cell receptor beta chains originate from one sample sequenced in a study of T cell clusters in autoimmune cytopenias. TRB rearrangements were amplified by touch-down multiplex PCR with mixed TRB-A/B primers. TCRdb reanalyzed the multiplex PCR reads and collapses them to one entry per CDR3 protein, without DNA. This sample lists several thousand distinct CDR3 sequences; its ten largest clones have around 8.3%. TRB was amplified from approximately 250 ng of peripheral blood genomic DNA per sample. Sequenced input: peripheral blood. The receptors were gathered from a human donor with an autoimmune cytopenia or autoimmune hepatitis (not recorded which).

Its frequency marks this clonotype as medium-sized. The chain recombines TRBV7-9 with TRBJ2-1. Germline V lookup: CDR1 SEHNR, CDR2 FQNEAQ (reference sequence). This CDR3 comprises 13 residues. The chain's CDR3 is CASSLDVYNEQFF.

The chain carries TRBV4-2 and TRBJ2-2. The CDR3 is made up of 14 amino acids. The germline gives CDR1 LGHNA, CDR2 YNFKEQ. CDR3 protein: CASSQSTSSGELFF.

By frequency, this clonotype is medium-sized. The V call is TRBV29-1, the J call TRBJ1-2; the TCRdb D gene call, TRBD1, has no DNA to confirm it. The CDR3 runs 13 residues. From germline, CDR1 is SQVTM and CDR2 ANQGSEA. CDR3 amino acids: CSGRDRADYGYTF. Full variable domain (remainder filled in from reference TRBV29-1 and TRBJ1-2): SAVISQKPSRDICQRGTSLTIQCQVDSQVTMMFWYRQQPGQSLTLIATANQGSEATYESGFVIDKFPISRPNLTFSTLTVSNMSPEDSSIYLCSGRDRADYGYTFGSGTRLTVV.

By frequency, this clonotype is medium-sized (0.01 to 0.1%). CDR3 in amino acids: CASSLLLAGVAETQYF. The rearrangement links TRBV5-6 to TRBJ2-5; TCRdb selects TRBD2, and the lack of DNA leaves this call unchecked. Germline V CDR1 and CDR2: SGHDT, YYEEEE. The CDR3 contains 16 residues.

CDR3 amino acids: CSASGRAGETQYF. V gene TRBV20-1 combines with J gene TRBJ2-5; the TRBD2 assignment by TCRdb is unverifiable without DNA. The germline CDR1 and CDR2 sequences are DFQATT and SNEGSKA (reference sequence). The CDR3 has 13 amino acids.

V gene TRBV24-1 combines with J gene TRBJ2-7; there is no DNA to check the TCRdb D call of TRBD1. From germline, CDR1 is KGHDR and CDR2 SFDVKD. CDR3 length: 15 residues. CDR3 in amino acids: CATSGPGQGSNEQYF.

V gene TRBV6-1 combines with J gene TRBJ2-7; TCRdb's D call of TRBD1 is untestable without DNA. CDR3 length: 15 amino acids. CDR1 and CDR2 (germline): MNHNS, SASEGT. CDR3: CASSYSGQGSYEQYF.

By frequency, this clonotype is medium-sized. The chain uses TRBV24-1 and TRBJ2-3; TCRdb's D call of TRBD2 is untestable without DNA. CDR3 length equals 13 residues. The germline gives CDR1 KGHDR, CDR2 SFDVKD. The CDR3 spells CATSGRPVNTQYF.

By frequency, this clonotype registers medium-sized (0.01 to 0.1%). The chain uses TRBV6-5 and TRBJ2-7. This CDR3 is built from 12 residues. From germline, CDR1 is MNHEY and CDR2 SVGAGI. The CDR3: CASSESAWEQYF.